Reported below is one T cell receptor beta chain. The germline CDR1 and CDR2 sequences are SGHDT and YYEEEE. Germline trimming cut 1 base from V and 4 bases from J; bases unmatched to any gene: 7. This CDR3 contains 15 residues. This sample is part of a study of blood T cell repertoires in COVID-19. In the study overall: In each case, the material was cDNA or gDNA derived from T cells, B-cell-depleted T cells, or PBMCs.

Using immunoSEQ multiplex PCR, the repertoire was profiled, and TCRdb retains in-frame clones only, with some absent. This repertoire shows about 100,000 clones, almost 80% found once; its top ten account for around 30%. This chain joins TRBV5-6 and TRBJ2-7; 8 positions agree with TRBD1. This TCR was sampled from a man aged 65-85 years with active or convalescent COVID-19. The source material was peripheral blood. This chain's CDR3 is CASSLSGGLRYEQYF. For the CDR3, the DNA is TGTGCCAGCAGCTTGTCAGGGGGCCTTCGGTACGAGCAGTACTTC.